These 21 T cell receptor beta chains were sequenced from one sample in a study of shared clonotypes between healthy human individuals. Naive CD8 isolation took CD45RO-negative cells positively selected for CCR7 and excluded terminally differentiated effector memory CD45RA+ cells. Only in-frame clones appear in the TCRdb table, and some are missing; sequencing was by immunoSEQ multiplex PCR. Of around 2.1 million clones in the sample, approximately 94% were seen once. Sequenced: naive CD8+ T cells from PBMCs. All receptors come from a man aged 18 to 35 in good health. Some clones in this sample may be carry-over from other donors' samples.

To note about this clone: This same CDR3 is encoded by further DNA sequences in the sample. CDR3 nucleotide sequence: TGTGCCAGCAGTTCCCCCTTGGACACTGAAGCTTTCTTT. Residues: CASSSPLDTEAFF. The rearrangement joins TRBV6-5 to TRBJ1-1; D uncertain. Trimming shortened V by 4 bases and J by 3 bases, and 9 bases separated the two germline ends. The CDR3 consists of 13 residues. In germline, CDR1 is MNHEY, CDR2 SVGAGI.

A note on this clone: This specimen includes other DNA sequences encoding the same CDR3. The chain recombines TRBV6-5 with TRBJ1-2; 7 bases fit TRBD1. V shed 2 bases, J shed 4 bases, and the junction held 1 base outside the gene matches. The CDR3 has 13 residues. Germline-derived CDR1 and CDR2 are MNHEY and SVGAGI. In DNA, the CDR3 is TGTGCCAGCAGTTACAGGGGGCCCTATGGCTACACCTTC. This sequence encodes CASSYRGPYGYTF.

The chain employs TRBV27 and TRBJ2-7; the match to TRBD1 covers 8 bases. CDR1 and CDR2 (germline): MNHEY, SMNVEV (reference sequence). The CDR3 is 13 residues long. The V segment lost 4 bases and the J segment 3 bases; nucleotides outside the gene matches: 2. The CDR3 DNA sequence: TGTGCCAGCAGTTCGGGACAGGTCTACGAGCAGTACTTC. Protein product: CASSSGQVYEQYF.

The chain carries TRBV7-8 and TRBJ2-1; perhaps TRBD2 as D (7 bases). Germline assignment: CDR1 SGHVS and CDR2 FQNEAQ. The CDR3 contains 14 residues. V dropped 7 bases and J dropped 8 bases, with 18 bases sitting between them. Here the CDR3 DNA reads TGTGCCAGCACCCTGGGGGGGCGGTGGGATGAGCAGTTCTTC. Its protein is CASTLGGRWDEQFF. The full variable domain, in which reference TRBV7-8 and TRBJ2-1 provide the parts outside the CDR3, is GAGVSQSPRYKVAKRGQDVALRCDPISGHVSLFWYQQALGQGPEFLTYFQNEAQLDKSGLPSDRFFAERPEGSVSTLKIQRTQQEDSAVYLCASTLGGRWDEQFFGPGTRLTVL.

This clone was picked up one time. This chain joins TRBV27 and TRBJ2-2, with D tentatively TRBD2 (6 bases). The CDR3 is 15 residues long. CDR1 is MNHEY, CDR2 SMNVEV, per germline (reference sequence). Trimming removed 0 bases from V and 6 bases from J, with 11 bases in between. The CDR3 spells CASSLSASVAGELFF. In DNA form, the CDR3 reads TGTGCCAGCAGTTTATCGGCTAGCGTGGCCGGGGAGCTGTTTTTT.

The chain has TRBV27 and TRBJ2-1; 14 bases line up with TRBD2. Looked up from germline, CDR1 is MNHEY and CDR2 is SMNVEV (reference sequence). The CDR3 loop spans 18 amino acids. The V segment lost 1 base and the J segment 8 bases; nucleotides outside the gene matches: 10. The CDR3: CASSLYLGTSGGSDEQFF. Written as DNA, the CDR3 is TGTGCCAGCAGTTTATACCTCGGGACTAGCGGGGGCTCGGATGAGCAGTTCTTC.

The V gene is TRBV11-1, the J gene TRBJ2-5, with D perhaps matching TRBD1 (5 bases). The CDR3 is 12 residues long. In germline, CDR1 is SGHAT, CDR2 FQDESV (reference sequence). V lost 6 bases, J lost 2 bases, and 7 bases lay in between. Here the CDR3 reads CASRGQQETQYF. The CDR3 DNA reads TGTGCCAGCAGGGGGCAACAAGAGACCCAGTACTTC.

The chain employs TRBV9 and TRBJ1-5, with a possible D match to TRBD1 (5 bases). The germline CDR1 and CDR2 sequences are SGDLS and YYNGEE. V lost 4 bases, J lost 2 bases, and 10 bases lay in between. The CDR3 is made up of 14 amino acids. The chain's CDR3 is CASSRDGGNQPQHF. The CDR3 DNA reads as TGTGCCAGCAGCCGGGACGGTGGCAATCAGCCCCAGCATTTT.

The chain is built from TRBV27 and TRBJ1-2; TRBD1 might be the D (5 bases). CDR1 and CDR2 (germline): MNHEY, SMNVEV (reference sequence). Trimming pared 7 bases from V and 6 bases from J, leaving 18 bases between. The length of the CDR3 is 14 residues. The CDR3 DNA is TGTGCCAGCAAGGGACCTGGGCAGTGGGATGGCTACACCTTC. Translated, it gives CASKGPGQWDGYTF.

Turning to this clone: A read error is likely, as this CDR3 ends without the conserved phenylalanine or tryptophan. Because the CDR3's place on the DNA is in doubt, the DNA is left out and the CDR3 is given as listed by TCRdb. The chain is built from TRBV21-1 and TRBJ2-7; the table's D call TRBD1 went unverified against the DNA. TRBV21-1 is a pseudogene locus. Both ends counted, the CDR3 spans 10 residues. CDR3 in amino acids: CASSKVQGVI.

The genes are TRBV30 and TRBJ1-2, with D hard to call. This CDR3 region has 10 residues. Germline V gene lookup returns CDR1 GTSNPN and CDR2 SVGIG (reference sequence). Trimming took 4 bases from V and 5 from J, leaving 5 bases between them. In DNA form, the CDR3 reads TGTGCCTGGAAAGCTTATGGCTACACCTTC. Translation: CAWKAYGYTF.

The chain employs TRBV7-6 and TRBJ2-3, with D perhaps TRBD2 (5 bases). Germline V lookup: CDR1 SGHVS, CDR2 FNYEAQ. The CDR3 covers 14 residues. V was cut by 5 bases and J by 6 bases, with 15 bases left in between. The DNA of the CDR3 is TGTGCCAGCAGCCCACTAGGGATGATGGATACGCAGTATTTT. It translates to CASSPLGMMDTQYF.

The V call is TRBV18, the J call TRBJ1-3; tentatively, D is TRBD1 (5 bases). There are 20 residues in the CDR3. The V and J ends lost 4 bases and 4 bases respectively, with 29 bases between them. From germline, CDR1 is KGHSH and CDR2 LQKENI. CDR3 residues: CASSHPIRDAWEAYGNTIYF. Here the CDR3 DNA reads TGTGCCAGCTCACATCCGATCCGGGACGCCTGGGAGGCGTACGGAAACACCATATATTTT.

This clone was found once. V and J are TRBV5-1 and TRBJ2-1; 11 bases fit TRBD2. V dropped 1 base and J dropped 6; count of bases not matched to a gene: 3. Per germline, CDR1 SGHRS and CDR2 YFSETQ. The CDR3 has 15 amino acids. Here the CDR3 reads CASSLLGLAVNEQFF. The CDR3 DNA reads as TGCGCCAGCAGCTTGTTGGGACTAGCGGTCAATGAGCAGTTCTTC.

The chain joins TRBV9 to TRBJ2-1; a weak D match, TRBD2 (6 bases). The CDR3 spans 16 residues. Per the germline V gene, CDR1 is SGDLS and CDR2 is YYNGEE. Trimming took off 3 bases at V and 3 bases at J, with 16 bases between the two ends. DNA of the CDR3: TGTGCCAGCAGCGGCCTTGAGGCGGGGCTCTACAATGAGCAGTTCTTC. This translates into CASSGLEAGLYNEQFF. Combining the CDR3 with reference TRBV9 and TRBJ2-1 gives the whole variable domain DSGVTQTPKHLITATGQRVTLRCSPRSGDLSVYWYQQSLDQGLQFLIQYYNGEERAKGNILERFSAQQFPDLHSELNLSSLELGDSALYFCASSGLEAGLYNEQFFGPGTRLTVL.

The genes are TRBV5-1 and TRBJ2-6; 7 bases match TRBD1. CDR3 length: 18 amino acids. Looked up from germline, CDR1 is SGHRS and CDR2 is YFSETQ. The ends lost 4 bases at V and 0 bases at J; junction bases unmatched: 10. CDR3 protein: CASSTWTGVISGANVLTF. The CDR3 coding sequence is TGCGCCAGCAGCACGTGGACAGGTGTGATCTCTGGGGCCAACGTCCTGACTTTC.

A note on this clone: Other nucleotide sequences from this sample produce the same CDR3. The genes are TRBV28 and TRBJ2-7, with D perhaps TRBD1 (6 bases). This CDR3 has 13 amino acids. CDR1 is MDHEN and CDR2 is SYDVKM in the germline V gene. The germline V and J ends were trimmed by 3 bases and 3 bases, with 9 bases remaining between them. The CDR3 DNA reads as TGTGCCAGCAGTTTGGGACAAGGCTACGAGCAGTACTTC. Its protein is CASSLGQGYEQYF.

J is TRBJ2-4 and V is TRBV4-2; 10 bases agree with TRBD1. Germline V lookup: CDR1 LGHNA, CDR2 YNFKEQ. Trimming cost V 4 bases and J 0 bases; bases outside gene matches: 9. This CDR3 is built from 18 residues. CDR3 DNA: TGTGCCAGCAGCCCCCTCACCGGGACAGGGGTAGCCAAAAACATTCAGTACTTC. It codes for CASSPLTGTGVAKNIQYF.

The rearrangement links TRBV2 to TRBJ2-7; 8 bases align to TRBD2. Germline trimming cut 3 bases from V and 2 bases from J; bases unmatched to any gene: 9. Germline V gives CDR1 SNHLY, CDR2 FYNNEI. The CDR3 contains 16 residues. CDR3 DNA sequence: TGTGCCAGCAGTGATTCACGACTAGCGCTAGCCTACGAGCAGTACTTC. Protein product: CASSDSRLALAYEQYF.

A single count supports this clone. The gene calls are TRBV5-1 and TRBJ1-1; D not certain. V gave up 0 bases and J gave up 0 bases, with 9 bases separating them. The CDR3 loop spans 15 amino acids. The V gene's germline CDR1 is SGHRS and CDR2 YFSETQ. The CDR3 reads CASSLDRTMNTEAFF. The CDR3, as DNA: TGCGCCAGCAGCTTGGACAGAACAATGAACACTGAAGCTTTCTTT.

The chain is built from TRBV18 and TRBJ2-7; 8 bases agree with TRBD1. The germline V gene encodes CDR1 KGHSH and CDR2 LQKENI. Unmatched junction bases numbered 4, after V lost 3 bases and J lost 3 bases. This CDR3 has 14 residues. CDR3 bases: TGTGCCAGCTCACCGTCGGGACAGGTCTACGAGCAGTACTTC. Protein: CASSPSGQVYEQYF. The entire variable domain, with the rest obtained from reference TRBV18 and TRBJ2-7, is as follows: NAGVMQNPRHLVRRRGQEARLRCSPMKGHSHVYWYRQLPEEGLKFMVYLQKENIIDESGMPKERFSAEFPKEGPSILRIQQVVRGDSAAYFCASSPSGQVYEQYFGPGTRLTVT.